Listed below are T cell receptor beta chains from one sample, sequenced in a study of response to subunit inactivated influenza vaccine. TCRdb called the RT-PCR reads again in MiXCR, with one record for every CDR3 protein. The repertoire holds 700,000 to 900,000 distinct CDR3 sequences, with around 20% as singletons. Sequenced here: PBMCs from blood, sampled roughly 5 days after vaccination. The receptors derive from a man over 45 who received an inactivated influenza vaccine. CDR3s include the opening cysteine and the closing phenylalanine or tryptophan. D genes are given only for firm matches. Only some rows state a clone size, as once, few, many or a class for expanded clones.

NA	NA	TRBV11-1	TRBJ2-6	TGTGCCAGCAGCGGCTGGGGACGGATTAAGTCTGGGGCCAACGTCCTGACTTTC	CASSGWGRIKSGANVLTF
NA	TRBD2	TRBV20-1	TRBJ2-1	TGCAGTGCAGGACTAGCGGGAGGTTACAATGAGCAGTTCTTC	CSAGLAGGYNEQFF
few	NA	TRBV7-6	TRBJ1-1	TGTGCCAGCAGCAGTCGGCGGTACACTGAAGCTTTCTTT	CASSSRRYTEAFF
few	NA	TRBV9	TRBJ1-2	TGTGCCAGCAGCACGTCCCAGGGTTTTAACTATGGCTACACCTTC	CASSTSQGFNYGYTF
many	TRBD1	TRBV7-8	TRBJ1-1	TGTGCCAGCAGCTCCAACGGACAGGGGTACTTTAGGAACACTGAAGCTTTCTTT	CASSSNGQGYFRNTEAFF
NA	TRBD2	TRBV7-2	TRBJ2-5	TGTGCCACCGGCGGAGCGGGAGGGATTGAAGAGACCCAGTACTTC	CATGGAGGIEETQYF
few	TRBD1	TRBV5-1	TRBJ2-7	TGCGCCAGCAGCTTGACAGGGGTAGACGAGCAGTACTTC	CASSLTGVDEQYF
many	NA	TRBV29-1	TRBJ2-3	TGCAGCGTTGAAGGTGCCCAGGCTGGGGGCACAGATACGCAGTATTTT	CSVEGAQAGGTDTQYF
NA	NA	TRBV2	TRBJ2-7	TGTGCCAGCGGGGTAGGGTACGAGCAGTACTTC	CASGVGYEQYF
NA	TRBD2	TRBV5-1	TRBJ2-5	TGCGCCAGCAGCTTGGATAGCGGGGGGAACCAAGAGACCCAGTACTTC	CASSLDSGGNQETQYF
few	NA	TRBV20-1	TRBJ1-5	TGCAGTGCAACCCCCCAGGTTCAGCCCCAGCATTTT	CSATPQVQPQHF
NA	TRBD2	TRBV7-9	TRBJ2-5	TGTGCCAGCAGCCCCAACGGACTAGCGGGGATAGAGACCCAGTACTTC	CASSPNGLAGIETQYF
few	NA	TRBV20-1	TRBJ2-3	TGCAGTGCTAGGCGGGGCCCTCACACAGATACGCAGTATTTT	CSARRGPHTDTQYF
many	TRBD2	TRBV12-3/TRBV12-4	TRBJ2-1	TGTGCCAGCAGCCCCGGACTAGCGGGACCGTACAATGAGCAGTTCTTC	CASSPGLAGPYNEQFF
NA	NA	TRBV3-1	TRBJ2-1	TGTGCCAGCAGCCAAACCCGACTAGACGGGCAGTTCTTC	CASSQTRLDGQFF
NA	NA	TRBV24-1	TRBJ2-1	TGTGCCACCAGTGATTTAAGTGGTGGCGGAGCCTACAATGAGCAGTTCTTC	CATSDLSGGGAYNEQFF
few	TRBD1	TRBV18	TRBJ1-6	TGTGCCAGCTCACCCGGGCAGGGGGTTTTGGACTCACCCCTCCACTTT	CASSPGQGVLDSPLHF
many	NA	TRBV5-1	TRBJ1-2	TGCGCCAGCAGCTCGGGCGGGCAGGGGACCTATGGCTACACCTTC	CASSSGGQGTYGYTF
NA	NA	TRBV7-2	TRBJ2-5	TGTGCCAGCAGCACGGGGGCCGGGCCGGCGTCTTTGGAGTACTTC	CASSTGAGPASLEYF
NA	TRBD1	TRBV12-3/TRBV12-4	TRBJ2-7	TGTGCCAGCACGCAGGACAGGGGTTGGAACGAGCAGTACTTC	CASTQDRGWNEQYF
few	TRBD2	TRBV7-2	TRBJ2-7	TGTGCCAGCAGCCCATATCCGGGACTAGCGGGAGTCGAGCAGTACTTC	CASSPYPGLAGVEQYF
many	NA	TRBV20-1	TRBJ2-1	TGCAGTGCTAGGGACCCTAGTGGGGGGCTCAATGAGCAGTTCTTC	CSARDPSGGLNEQFF
NA	NA	TRBV29-1	TRBJ1-2	TGCAGCGTTGAAGTCCCGCCAGGCGCCTATGGCTACACCTTC	CSVEVPPGAYGYTF
many	TRBD1	TRBV29-1	TRBJ1-1	TGCAGCGTGGGGACAGGTCTGGGAGCTTTCTTT	CSVGTGLGAFF
NA	NA	TRBV29-1	TRBJ2-2	TGCACCGCAGTGAAACCGAACACCGGGGAGCTGTTTTTT	CTAVKPNTGELFF
NA	NA	TRBV20-1	TRBJ2-5	TGCAGTGCTAGGGCCTCGTCACTCCCAGAGACCCAGTACTTC	CSARASSLPETQYF
NA	TRBD1	TRBV12-3/TRBV12-4	TRBJ1-1	TGTGCCAGCAGTTTAAGGGGGAGTGGGACAGTGAACACTGAAGCTTTCTTT	CASSLRGSGTVNTEAFF
NA	NA	TRBV10-3	TRBJ2-1	TGTGCCATCAGTCATTTTCTGGGACTCGAGTACAATGAGCAGTTCTTC	CAISHFLGLEYNEQFF
many	TRBD2	TRBV4-2	TRBJ2-5	TGTGCCAGCAGCCAGGGGAACGGGGGGGCGGAGACCCAGTACTTC	CASSQGNGGAETQYF
many	NA	TRBV7-2	TRBJ2-7	TGTGCCAGCAGCTTGGGGACTCGCTACGAGCAGTACTTC	CASSLGTRYEQYF
NA	NA	TRBV29-1	TRBJ2-1	TGCAGCGCAGCTGGACGGACCATATACAATGAGCAGTTCTTC	CSAAGRTIYNEQFF
many	NA	TRBV20-1	TRBJ2-1	TGCAGTGCTCCGACGCTCCACGGACGGGTTTCCTACAATGAGCAGTTCTTC	CSAPTLHGRVSYNEQFF
NA	TRBD2	TRBV29-1	TRBJ2-1	TGCAGCGTTGAACCCGCTATGGCGGGGGGTAACAATGAGCAGTTCTTC	CSVEPAMAGGNNEQFF
few	NA	TRBV20-1	TRBJ2-3	TGCAGTGCTACCGGGTTGGGCACAGATACGCAGTATTTT	CSATGLGTDTQYF
NA	NA	TRBV6-2/TRBV6-3	TRBJ1-6	TGTGCCAGCAGTTACCGGCCAGAGAATAATTCACCCCTCCACTTT	CASSYRPENNSPLHF
few	NA	TRBV3-1	TRBJ2-2	TGTGCCAGCAGCCAAGCTGGTCCTAGGCATACCGGGGAGCTGTTTTTT	CASSQAGPRHTGELFF
many	NA	TRBV7-2	TRBJ1-5	TGCGCCAGCAGCTTGGTAGGGGATCAGCCCCAGCATTTT	CASSLVGDQPQHF
NA	NA	TRBV20-1	TRBJ2-5	TGCAGTGCTCCCTGGCCTTGGACAGAACAAGAGACCCAGTACTTC	CSAPWPWTEQETQYF
few	NA	TRBV27	TRBJ2-7	TGTGCCAGCAGTTTAGAGGTCTCATACGAGCAGTACTTC	CASSLEVSYEQYF
NA	TRBD1	TRBV6-1	TRBJ2-1	TGTGCCAGCAGTGGGGGACAGGCGGTTTCCCACTACAATGAGCAGTTCTTC	CASSGGQAVSHYNEQFF
NA	TRBD1	TRBV5-6	TRBJ2-5	TGTGCCAGCAGCGCTAGACAGGGCTCAGAGACCCAGTACTTC	CASSARQGSETQYF
few	NA	TRBV21-1	TRBJ2-7	TGTGCCAGCAGCAAAGGACCCTACGAGCAGTACTTC	CASSKGPYEQYF
few	NA	TRBV18	TRBJ2-3	TGTGCCAGCTCGCTCAAGGGAGGATTATGGCAGTATTTT	CASSLKGGLWQYF
few	TRBD2	TRBV4-2	TRBJ2-1	TGTGCCAGCAGCTCGACTAGCGCTTACAATGAGCAGTTCTTC	CASSSTSAYNEQFF
many	NA	TRBV12-3/TRBV12-4	TRBJ2-7	TGTGCCAGCAGTTTAGGGGGCCTTACCCCCTACGAGCAGTACTTC	CASSLGGLTPYEQYF
NA	TRBD2	TRBV20-1	TRBJ2-7	TGCAGTGCTAGAATCCTGAGACTAGCGGGGGGCCTCTACGAGCAGTACTTC	CSARILRLAGGLYEQYF
NA	TRBD1	TRBV30	TRBJ2-3	TGTGCCTGCAGTCCGGGACAGTCAATCACAGATACGCAGTATTTT	CACSPGQSITDTQYF
few	NA	TRBV6-1	TRBJ2-7	TGTGCCAGCAGCCCTACTCCAGGCTCCTACGAGCAGTACTTC	CASSPTPGSYEQYF
few	TRBD1	TRBV5-1	TRBJ1-1	TGCGCCAGCAGCTCGGACAGGGCCATGAACACTGAAGCTTTCTTT	CASSSDRAMNTEAFF
NA	NA	TRBV4-2	TRBJ2-7	TGTGCCAGCAGCCCGGGACCCAACTCCTACGAGCAGTACTTC	CASSPGPNSYEQYF